This T cell receptor beta chain was sequenced during a study of T cell responses to AZD1222 COVID-19 vaccine. Study-wide results and limits: Reportedly, nearly half of unique spike TCRs recognized epitopes outside B.1.351/B.1.1.7 mutations. The donor group comprised mostly white British people and more females; the analysis possibly underestimated clonal diversity. Two AZD1222 administrations were followed by greater Spike-specific TCR breadth and depth. Samples come after the peak T cell response, not at day 14.

Here immunoSEQ multiplex PCR was the method, and the copy in TCRdb shows in-frame clones only, minus some. The table has about 190,000 clones, over 70% seen once. This clone was seen a single time. Its antigen is unidentified. Here the sequenced sample was peripheral blood, taken on day 0 of MenACWY control vaccination. The TCR originated in an adult in good health.

In DNA, the CDR3 is TGTGCCAGCAGCGATGGACAGGGGACAGATACGCAGTATTTT. Its protein product is CASSDGQGTDTQYF. The genes are TRBV9 and TRBJ2-3; 9 positions match TRBD1. This CDR3 is 14 amino acids long. Germline V gene lookup returns CDR1 SGDLS and CDR2 YYNGEE. V dropped 3 bases and J dropped 3; count of bases not matched to a gene: 2.